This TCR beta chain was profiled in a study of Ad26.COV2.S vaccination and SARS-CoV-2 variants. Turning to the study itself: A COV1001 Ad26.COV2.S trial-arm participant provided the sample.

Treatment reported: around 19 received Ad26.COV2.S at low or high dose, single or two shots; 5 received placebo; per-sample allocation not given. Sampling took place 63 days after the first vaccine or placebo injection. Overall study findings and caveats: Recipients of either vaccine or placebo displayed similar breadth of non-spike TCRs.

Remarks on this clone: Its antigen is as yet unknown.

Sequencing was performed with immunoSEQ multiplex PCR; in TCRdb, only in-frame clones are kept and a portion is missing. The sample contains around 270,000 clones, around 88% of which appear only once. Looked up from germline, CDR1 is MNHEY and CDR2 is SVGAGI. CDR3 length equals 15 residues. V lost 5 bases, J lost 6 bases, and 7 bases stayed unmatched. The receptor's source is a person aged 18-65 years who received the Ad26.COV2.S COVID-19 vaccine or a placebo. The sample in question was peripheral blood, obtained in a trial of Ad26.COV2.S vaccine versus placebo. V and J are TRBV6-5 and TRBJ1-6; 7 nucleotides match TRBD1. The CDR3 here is CASSRIGQVNSPLHF. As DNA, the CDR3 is TGTGCCAGCAGTCGAATCGGACAGGTTAATTCACCCCTCCACTTT.